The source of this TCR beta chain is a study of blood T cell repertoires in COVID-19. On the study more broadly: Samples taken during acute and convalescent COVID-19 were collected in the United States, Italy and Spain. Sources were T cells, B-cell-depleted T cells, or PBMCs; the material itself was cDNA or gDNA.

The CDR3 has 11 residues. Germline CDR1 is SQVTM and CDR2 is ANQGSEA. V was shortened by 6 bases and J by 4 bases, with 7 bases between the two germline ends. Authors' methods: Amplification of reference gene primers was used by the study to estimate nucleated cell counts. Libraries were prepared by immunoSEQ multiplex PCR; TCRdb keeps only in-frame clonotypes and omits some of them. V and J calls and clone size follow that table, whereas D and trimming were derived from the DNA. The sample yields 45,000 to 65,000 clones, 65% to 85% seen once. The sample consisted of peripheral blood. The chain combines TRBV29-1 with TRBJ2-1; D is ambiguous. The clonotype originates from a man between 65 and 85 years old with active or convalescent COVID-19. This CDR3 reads CSVPTYNEQFF. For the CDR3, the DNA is TGCAGCGTCCCCACATACAATGAGCAGTTCTTC.